Detailed here is one T cell receptor (beta chain). Its specificity is unknown. Study-wide findings and caveats: Greatest tumor Treg TCR overlap was with tumor naive CD4+ cells. Tumor memory CD4+ T cell TCR gene usage was found to cluster with blood and lymph node memory CD4+ cells and with lymph node naive CD4+ cells.

Constant-region reverse primers amplified full-length variable regions, followed by semi-nested Nested Universal Primer A PCR. One entry per CDR3 protein results from TCRdb running MiXCR on the 5' RACE reads. This sample has more than 6,500 distinct CDR3 sequences, with 50% found just once. The receptor was derived from a female donor with breast cancer. The sequenced sample was naive CD4+ T cells sorted from a lymph node. Subset denoted: naive CD4+ T cells, CD4+CD45RA+CD25-.

CDR3 DNA sequence: TGCAGCGCGTTCCGACTAGCGGGGGTCGGAGAGACCCAGTACTTC. Protein: CSAFRLAGVGETQYF. The genes are TRBV29-1 and TRBJ2-5; 12 nucleotides agree with TRBD2. Germline CDR1 is SQVTM and CDR2 is ANQGSEA. V trimming: 7 bases; J trimming: 4 bases; junction bases outside the gene matches: 10. The CDR3 runs 15 residues.